The 2 T cell receptor beta chains presented below share a single source sample, sequenced in a study of blood T cell repertoires in COVID-19 (dated by TCRdb to the early 2020s). Library preparation employed the immunoSEQ multiplex PCR assay. TCRdb carries this immuneACCESS record with in-frame sequences only. Its versions omit some clonotypes, under half of them owing to an unresolved V gene in the studies checked, with the rest unexplained. The sample table lists more than 100,000 clones, roughly 89% of them with a count of one. The leading ten clones occupy 3.8% of the sample. What was sequenced was peripheral blood. These receptors were taken from a woman aged 55 to 70 with COVID-19, enrolled during active disease.

J is TRBJ2-3 and V is TRBV7-8; D call uncertain. CDR3 length equals 14 residues. Trimming took off 5 bases at V and 2 bases at J, with 11 bases between the two ends. Germline-derived CDR1 and CDR2 are SGHVS and FQNEAQ. CDR3 coding DNA: TGTGCCAGCAGCCTGGTACTGCTCACAGATACGCAGTATTTT. Protein sequence: CASSLVLLTDTQYF.

The rearrangement links TRBV14 to TRBJ2-3; TRBD2 aligns across 9 bases. Germline CDR1 SGHDN, CDR2 FVKESK. The CDR3 is made up of 16 amino acids. Trimming removed 4 bases from V and 2 bases from J; junction bases left unmatched: 7. The CDR3 region is CASSLRLAASTDTQYF. CDR3 bases: TGTGCCAGCAGCCTTAGACTAGCGGCCTCCACAGATACGCAGTATTTT.